This TCR beta chain was obtained from a study of beta chain features in type 1 diabetes (dated by TCRdb to between 2017 and 2018). For the study in its entirety: No differences in mean age, gender distribution, total cell number or subset yield were found between patients and healthy donors. Across all samples, approximately 98,000,000 sorted cells were examined, and cell number per subset correlated strongly with RNA yield. In the study, TCRB repertoires of sorted circulating CD4+ T cell subsets from recently diagnosed type 1 diabetes patients were compared with those of matched healthy donors. Regulatory and stem cell-like memory subsets were obtained from only 8 patients and about 8 healthy donors, while naive and central memory subsets were obtained from all 30 or so donors. Points the paper makes about the study in general: Because cDNA was sequenced instead of genomic DNA, activated cells with high expression could be over-represented, although the groups did not differ in activation or CD3 levels. HLA sub-analyses involved small numbers of individuals, so any influence of HLA type on TCRB rearrangement remained unresolved. Naive, central memory and regulatory TCRB repertoires appeared to be more alike among patients than among healthy donors. In all four CD4+ subsets, TCRB CDR3 length was moderately but significantly shorter in type 1 diabetes patients. At VDJ recombination sites, type 1 diabetes patients had fewer insertions and more deleted nucleotides, which implies abnormalities in thymic rearrangement. Shorter templates might have been favored by PCR, but patient and control samples were amplified and corrected together, so both groups would have been affected equally by any skew.

Each donor gave one peripheral blood draw, roughly 110 mL on average, collected into heparinised tubes. Naive, central memory, regulatory and stem cell-like memory CD4+ T cells were sorted on a BD FACSAria II using a panel including CD45RO, CCR7, CD25, CD127, CD95 and CD27. Every sorted population had a purity above 95%. Right away, PBMCs were isolated by Lymphoprep density gradient centrifugation and were stained directly, with no culture step. So that batch effects would be minimized, each experiment stained and sorted samples in pairs, pairing one healthy donor with one patient. CDR1 and CDR2, looked up from the germline V gene, are MNHNS and SASEGT. The V end gives up 4 bases and the J end 5 bases, leaving 11 bases in the junction not matched to a gene. From the cysteine up to the phenylalanine, the CDR3 has a length of 16 residues. Only the CDR3 region is kept as DNA, spanning 48 bases read in frame from base 1.

The High Capacity cDNA Reverse Transcription Kit was used to reverse transcribe all of the isolated RNA, meaning that expressed TCRB transcripts were what got sequenced. Naive, central memory and regulatory T cell samples underwent deep immunoSEQ sequencing, averaging roughly 3.4 million total reads per sample. Sorted cells were lysed in RLT buffer and RNA was extracted with DNase-treated RNeasy Micro or Mini kits, depending on cell number. To prevent cross-contamination, each cell subset was processed individually, whereas patient and healthy donor samples were processed jointly. TCRB sequences were amplified from cDNA with the immunoSEQ multiplex PCR, producing 87-bp fragments spanning the CDR3 region. Sequencing of the amplicons was done on the Illumina HiSeq platform. Per the source publication's procedure: Synthetic template baselines were used to correct PCR bias computationally, reads within Hamming distance 2 were collapsed, and singletons that could not be merged were discarded. By aligning reads against IMGT, V, D and J genes, CDR3 length, and insertions or deletions at six rearrangement sites were assigned. Within each subset, clonotype counts were normalized to sorted cell number, and only after that were true diversity and Gini coefficients computed with the tcR R package. Repertoire sharing was quantified using the overlap coefficient calculated on TCRB nucleotide sequences. Sourced from immuneACCESS, this table was stored by TCRdb with only in-frame sequences that have V and J called. A share of the clones is absent; for the studies checked, an unresolved V gene accounts for under half, and the remainder has no known explanation. V and J calls and clone size are given by that table; D and trimming were obtained from the DNA. The table for this sample lists tens of thousands of clones; about 70% of them were counted only once. The top ten hold 2% to 2.5% of the sample.

Points on this clone: It lacks a known antigen. The sample holds no much larger clone one base away, and base qualities are not on file.

The clonotype originates from a woman in her thirties or forties in good health. Recombination linked TRBV6-1 to TRBJ1-2, with TRBD1 matching 9 junction bases. Sequenced input: Tregs from blood. The cell subset or site tag for this specimen amounts to: regulatory CD4+ T cells. For the CDR3, the sequence is CASSGAQGASVYGYTF. The DNA sequence reads TGTGCCAGCAGTGGGGCACAGGGGGCGTCGGTGTATGGCTACACCTTC.